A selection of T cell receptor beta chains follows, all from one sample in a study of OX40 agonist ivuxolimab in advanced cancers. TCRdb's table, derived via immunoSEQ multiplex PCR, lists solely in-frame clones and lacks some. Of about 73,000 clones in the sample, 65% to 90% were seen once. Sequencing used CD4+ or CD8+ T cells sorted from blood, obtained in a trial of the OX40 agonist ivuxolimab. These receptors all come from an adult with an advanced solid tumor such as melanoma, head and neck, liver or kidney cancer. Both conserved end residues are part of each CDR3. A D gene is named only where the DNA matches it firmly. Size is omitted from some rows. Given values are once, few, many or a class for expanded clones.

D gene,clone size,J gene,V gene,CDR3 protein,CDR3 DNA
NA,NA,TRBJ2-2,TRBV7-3,CASSLRSLAGELFF,TGTGCCAGCAGTTTACGGTCCCTTGCCGGGGAGCTGTTTTTT
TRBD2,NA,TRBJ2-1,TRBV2,CASSRGLAGMYEQFF,TGTGCCAGCAGCAGGGGACTAGCGGGTATGTATGAGCAGTTCTTC
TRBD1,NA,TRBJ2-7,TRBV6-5,CASSRNGQGAYEQYF,TGTGCCAGCAGTCGTAATGGACAGGGGGCCTACGAGCAGTACTTC
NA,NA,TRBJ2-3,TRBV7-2,CASSLSTPGDTQYF,TGTGCCAGCAGCTTAAGCACGCCAGGAGATACGCAGTATTTT
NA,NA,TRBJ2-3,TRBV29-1,CSVRDSADTQYF,TGCAGCGTGCGGGACTCAGCAGATACGCAGTATTTT
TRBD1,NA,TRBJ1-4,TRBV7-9,CASSSSLTGGEEKLFF,TGTGCCAGCAGCTCCTCATTGACAGGGGGTGAAGAAAAACTGTTTTTT
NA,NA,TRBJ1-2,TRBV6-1,CASQKRESDYGYTF,TGTGCCAGCCAGAAGAGGGAATCGGACTATGGCTACACCTTC
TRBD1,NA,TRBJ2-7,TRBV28,CASSLPTGGGRYEQYF,TGTGCCAGCAGTCTACCTACAGGGGGCGGTCGGTACGAGCAGTACTTC
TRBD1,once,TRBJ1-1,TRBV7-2,CASSSPPQGSTEAFF,TGTGCCAGCAGCTCTCCACCACAGGGGAGCACTGAAGCTTTCTTT
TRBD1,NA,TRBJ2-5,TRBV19,CASSDRVGETQYF,TGTGCCAGTTCTGACAGGGTGGGAGAGACCCAGTACTTC
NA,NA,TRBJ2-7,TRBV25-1,CASSEKGRLWDEQYF,TGTGCCAGCAGTGAAAAAGGGCGGCTCTGGGACGAGCAGTACTTC
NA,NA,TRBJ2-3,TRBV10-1,CASSHSGEGTDTQYF,TGCGCCAGCAGTCATTCGGGAGAAGGCACAGATACGCAGTATTTT
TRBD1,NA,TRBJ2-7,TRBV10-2,CASSGTGSTYEQYF,TGCGCCAGCAGTGGGACAGGTTCAACCTACGAGCAGTACTTC
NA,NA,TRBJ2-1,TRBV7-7,CASGRDLMDEQFF,TGTGCCAGCGGGCGGGATCTGATGGATGAGCAGTTCTTC
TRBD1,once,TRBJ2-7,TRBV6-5,CASSRTGNYEQYF,TGTGCCAGCAGCCGGACAGGGAATTACGAGCAGTACTTC
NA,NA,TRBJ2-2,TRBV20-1,CSAGHPGELFF,TGCAGTGCCGGACACCCCGGGGAGCTGTTTTTT
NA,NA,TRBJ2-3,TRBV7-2,CASSVAVSTDTQYF,TGTGCCAGCAGTGTAGCGGTCAGCACAGATACGCAGTATTTT
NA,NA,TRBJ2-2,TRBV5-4,CASSLGGPTNTGELFF,TGTGCCAGCAGCTTGGGGGGGCCGACGAACACCGGGGAGCTGTTTTTT
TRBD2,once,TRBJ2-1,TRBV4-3,CASSQGYTSDEQFF,TGCGCCAGCAGCCAAGGATATACTAGCGATGAGCAGTTCTTC
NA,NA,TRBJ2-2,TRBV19,CASGHRAAGELFF,TGTGCCAGTGGGCACAGGGCTGCCGGGGAGCTGTTTTTT
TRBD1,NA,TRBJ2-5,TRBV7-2,CASSPNRDRDQETQYF,TGTGCCAGCAGCCCAAACCGGGACAGGGACCAAGAGACCCAGTACTTC
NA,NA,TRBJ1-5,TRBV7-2,CASSPALGGVQPQHF,TGTGCCAGCAGCCCTGCCCTCGGGGGGGTACAGCCCCAGCATTTT
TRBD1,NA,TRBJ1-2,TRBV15,CATWDRGQVANYGYTF,TGTGCCACCTGGGACAGGGGGCAGGTAGCTAACTATGGCTACACCTTC
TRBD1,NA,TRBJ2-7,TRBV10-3,CAISPGQTTYEQYF,TGTGCCATCAGCCCGGGACAGACCACCTACGAGCAGTACTTC
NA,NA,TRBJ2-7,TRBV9,CASSSGGGTGTDEQYF,TGTGCCAGCAGCTCCGGGGGGGGGACAGGGACTGACGAGCAGTACTTC
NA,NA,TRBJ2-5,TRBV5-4,CASSLQGLETQYF,TGTGCCAGCAGCTTGCAGGGGTTGGAGACCCAGTACTTC
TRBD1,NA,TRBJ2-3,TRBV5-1,CASSPWTGISTDTQYF,TGCGCCAGCAGCCCCTGGACAGGGATAAGCACAGATACGCAGTATTTT
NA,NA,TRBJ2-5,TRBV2,CASSGGRVETQYF,TGTGCCAGCAGTGGGGGTCGTGTAGAGACCCAGTACTTC
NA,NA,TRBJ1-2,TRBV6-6,CASSYSDGGNYGYTF,TGTGCCAGCAGTTACAGCGATGGAGGTAACTATGGCTACACCTTC
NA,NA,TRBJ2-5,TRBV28,CASALYGTQYF,TGTGCCAGCGCCTTGTACGGGACCCAGTACTTC
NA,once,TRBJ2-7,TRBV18,CASSQQGAYEQYF,TGTGCCAGCTCACAACAGGGAGCCTACGAGCAGTACTTC
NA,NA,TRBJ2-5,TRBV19,CASSISGAGAETQYF,TGTGCCAGTAGTATAAGTGGGGCTGGGGCAGAGACCCAGTACTTC
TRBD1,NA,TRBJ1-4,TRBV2,CASKDRARSFVSPKLFF,TGTGCCAGCAAGGACAGGGCCCGATCTTTTGTGTCGCCAAAACTGTTTTTT
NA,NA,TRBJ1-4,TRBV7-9,CASSRDNRQDEKLFF,TGTGCCAGCAGCCGGGACAACCGACAGGATGAAAAACTGTTTTTT
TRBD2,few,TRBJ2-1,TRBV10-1,CASSRLAGGPRLNNEQFF,TGCGCCAGCAGTCGACTAGCGGGAGGGCCCAGGTTGAACAATGAGCAGTTCTTC
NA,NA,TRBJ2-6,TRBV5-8,CASSLVFGHPFGANVLTF,TGTGCCAGCAGCTTGGTATTTGGCCACCCTTTTGGGGCCAACGTCCTGACTTTC
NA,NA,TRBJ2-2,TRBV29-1,CSVEAPGAGNTGELFF,TGCAGCGTTGAAGCCCCAGGGGCGGGGAACACCGGGGAGCTGTTTTTT
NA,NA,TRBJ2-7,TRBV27,CASSLSYGAGSEEQYF,TGTGCCAGCAGTTTATCGTATGGCGCAGGGTCGGAAGAGCAGTACTTC